The 2 T cell receptor beta chains listed next were all sequenced from one sample in a study of blood T cell repertoires in COVID-19. Clones were read by immunoSEQ multiplex PCR, and TCRdb kept only the in-frame ones, dropping some. The top ten hold roughly 3.5% of the sample, which has hundreds of thousands of clones, around 91% seen once. The sequenced sample was peripheral blood. Receptors originate from a woman aged 18 to 35 who had recovered from COVID-19.

This chain joins TRBV24-1 and TRBJ2-7; tentative D call: TRBD2 (6 bases). The length of the CDR3 is 14 residues. CDR1 and CDR2 from the germline V gene are KGHDR and SFDVKD. V was pared by 7 bases and J by 0 bases, with 12 bases between. The CDR3 nucleotides read TGTGCCACCAGGTTAGCGGAGAGCTCCTACGAGCAGTACGTC. Encoded protein: CATRLAESSYEQYV.

This chain links TRBV11-2 with TRBJ2-5; TRBD1 aligns across 7 bases. Germline-derived CDR1 and CDR2 are SGHAT and FQNNGV. The CDR3 sequence is 13 residues long. V shed 5 bases and J 2 bases; nucleotides not matched to a gene: 2. CDR3 nucleotide sequence: TGTGCCAGCAGCCGGGGACAGCAAGAGACCCAGTACTTC. Translation: CASSRGQQETQYF.